The clone carrying this TCR beta chain came up once. This sample was taken from a study of blood T cell repertoires in COVID-19. As for the study in general: The analysed material was cDNA or gDNA that came from T cells, B-cell-depleted T cells, or PBMCs.

The V gene lost 3 bases and the J gene lost 3 bases, with 5 bases spanning the gap. The CDR3 totals 12 residues. Looked up from germline, CDR1 is SGHAT and CDR2 is FQNNGV. Original processing methods: The assay estimated nucleated cells by amplifying reference gene primers. Profiled with immunoSEQ multiplex PCR; TCRdb holds only in-frame clones, not every one. V and J calls and clone size are copied from that table; D and trimming were computed from the DNA. The table records tens of thousands of clones, 80% to 90% of them present only once. This clonotype originated in a human donor in a cohort sampled during active COVID-19. The sequencing input was peripheral blood. The chain carries TRBV11-2 and TRBJ1-2; D is uncertain. CDR3 region: CASSLSDYGYTF. As DNA, the CDR3 is TGTGCCAGCAGCTTGTCTGACTATGGCTACACCTTC. Looking up the rest from reference TRBV11-2 and TRBJ1-2 gives the full variable domain: EAGVAQSPRYKIIEKRQSVAFWCNPISGHATLYWYQQILGQGPKLLIQFQNNGVVDDSQLPKDRFSAERLKGVDSTLKIQPAKLEDSAVYLCASSLSDYGYTFGSGTRLTVV.